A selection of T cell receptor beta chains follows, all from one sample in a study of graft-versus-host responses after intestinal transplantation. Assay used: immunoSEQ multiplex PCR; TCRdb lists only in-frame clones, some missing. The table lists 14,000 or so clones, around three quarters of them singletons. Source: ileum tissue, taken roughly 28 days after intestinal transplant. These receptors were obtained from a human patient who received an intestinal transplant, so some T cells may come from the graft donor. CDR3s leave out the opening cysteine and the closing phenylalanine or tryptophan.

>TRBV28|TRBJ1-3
ASSPAGLSGNTIY
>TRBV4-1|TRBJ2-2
ASSQVRGNTGELF
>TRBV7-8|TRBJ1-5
ASSSEQGVDQPQH
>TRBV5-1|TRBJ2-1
ASSLGVSRSYNEQF
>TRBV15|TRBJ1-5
ATSRDHTETQPQH
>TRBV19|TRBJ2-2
ASSITRANTGELF
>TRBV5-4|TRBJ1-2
ASSLAGTGVGYT
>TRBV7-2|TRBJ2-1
ASSLDEWLAGVDEQF
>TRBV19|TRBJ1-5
ATSWQGIGQPQH
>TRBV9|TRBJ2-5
ASSGWGLAQETQY
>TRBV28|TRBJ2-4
ASSRPFLAGGPGNIQY
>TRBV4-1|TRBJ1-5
ASSQEPGTANNQPQH
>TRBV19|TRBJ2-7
ASSPPTGPYEQY
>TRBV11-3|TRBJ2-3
ASSRQGRDTQY
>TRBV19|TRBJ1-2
ASKVTGNYGYT
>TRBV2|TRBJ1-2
ASGQGDGYT
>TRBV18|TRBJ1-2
ASSPVQGLEDGYT
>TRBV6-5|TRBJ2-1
ASSYSAVPPYNEQF
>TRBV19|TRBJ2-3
ASAPSGGRTDTQY
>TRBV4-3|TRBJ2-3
ASSQEGFTDTQY
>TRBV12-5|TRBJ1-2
ASGLGHNYGYT
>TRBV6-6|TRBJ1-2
ASSKAEEGNYGYT
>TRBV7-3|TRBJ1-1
ASSLQENTEAF
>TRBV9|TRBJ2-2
ASSVEQGSTGELF
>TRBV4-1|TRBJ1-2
ASSQDNSGQGSGYT
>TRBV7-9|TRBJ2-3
ASSVDLAGDTDTQY
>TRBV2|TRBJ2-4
ASSTQGLAKNIQY
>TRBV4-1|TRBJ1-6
ASSQDRTGEVPLH
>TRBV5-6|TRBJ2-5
ASSLSETQY
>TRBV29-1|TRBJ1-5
SAKTSSNQPQH
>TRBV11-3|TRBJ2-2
ASSLGFGTAGADTGELF
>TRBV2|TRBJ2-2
ASSPENSYTGELF
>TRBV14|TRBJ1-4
ASSLIRGRKEKLF
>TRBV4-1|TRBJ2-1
ASSQKARGEQF
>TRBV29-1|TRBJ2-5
SVESGGAGETQY
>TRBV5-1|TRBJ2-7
ASSLGRDEQY
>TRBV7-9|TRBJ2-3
ASSKPSSTDTQY
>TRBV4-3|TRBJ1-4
ASSPRTGGGGKLF
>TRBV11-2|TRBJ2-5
ASSLAGLQETQY
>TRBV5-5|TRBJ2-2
ASSLGGAGELF
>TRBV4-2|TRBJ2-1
ASSQVLSSPLGDEQF
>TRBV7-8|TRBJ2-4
ASSWGGGGNIQY
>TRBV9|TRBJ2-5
ASSAPRRGQTLGYQETQY
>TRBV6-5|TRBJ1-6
ASRSTGDGRSPLH
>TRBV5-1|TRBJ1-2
ASSSRGANYGYT
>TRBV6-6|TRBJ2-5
ASSYQAAQETQY
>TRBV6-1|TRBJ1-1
ASLRGGLTEAF
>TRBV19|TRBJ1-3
ASTDRGLSGNTIY
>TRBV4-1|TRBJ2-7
ASSQEPGHSVNEQY
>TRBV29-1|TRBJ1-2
SVEEPDRGPNYGYT